The clone carrying this TCR beta chain was detected only a few times. TCRdb re-derived calls from the reads in MiXCR, one entry per CDR3 protein. This table has approximately 630,000 distinct CDR3 sequences, roughly 26% appearing once. Germline lookup yields CDR1 MNHEY and CDR2 SVGEGT. The V and J ends lost 5 bases and 0 bases respectively, with 7 bases between them. This CDR3 has 13 amino acids. The data were obtained in a study of T cell repertoires in cytomegalovirus infection. About the study: CMV infection plus the matching HLA type was flagged by public TCR beta signatures.

Sequencing was done on a sample of CD8+ T cells from PBMCs. The sequence was collected from a human donor in good health (CMV status not recorded). Some clones in this sample may be carry-over from other donors' samples. This chain connects TRBV6-2 or TRBV6-3 to TRBJ1-1; D remains ambiguous. CDR3 DNA: TGTGCCAGCAGTATGACGATGAACACTGAAGCTTTCTTT. This encodes CASSMTMNTEAFF.